This entry features one T cell receptor (beta chain) sequence. The antigen is not known. TCRdb re-called the multiplex PCR reads through MiXCR, storing one row per CDR3 protein. The top ten hold roughly 1.2% of the sample, which has 270,000 or so distinct CDR3 sequences, roughly 31% seen once. The data belong to a study of breast tumors, draining lymph nodes, adjacent tissues. Germline lookup yields CDR1 SEHNR and CDR2 FQNEAQ (reference sequence). The ends were cut back, 5 bases at V and 7 bases at J, with 27 bases in the middle. The length of the CDR3 is 18 residues. Breast cancer patients provided tissue from their axillary draining lymph nodes. General study findings and limits: Compared with lymph nodes, tumors were less diverse; compared with nontumor tissue, more. The lymph node origin of tumor T cells was framed as consistent with a hypothesis, not demonstrated. Data fit most tumor T cells coming from lymph node, expanding in tumor.

V gene TRBV7-9 combines with J gene TRBJ1-5; a possible D gene is TRBD1 (6 bases). The specimen was axillary lymph node tissue. This receptor was obtained from a female donor with breast cancer. Some clones in this sample may be carry-over from other donors' samples. Here the CDR3 DNA reads TGTGCCAGCAGCCCCTGGCGAGGGGGTTACGAGCAGTACCAGCCCCAGCATTTT. Protein product: CASSPWRGGYEQYQPQHF.